This T cell receptor beta chain was captured by sequencing in a study of blood T cells in healthy people across ages. Germline V gives CDR1 DFQATT, CDR2 SNEGSKA (reference sequence). Trimming shortened V by 1 base and J by 12 bases, and 21 bases separated the two germline ends. The CDR3 sequence is 15 residues long. Study-wide results and caveats: Significant beta diversity loss was already apparent by age approximately 40, declining roughly linearly.

A sample-barcoded 5' primer and a J-beta primer mix were used in a second PCR of roughly 7 to 11 cycles. Each of the cDNA molecules was tagged by a template-switch adaptor with 12 random nucleotides. A minimum of 3 million CDR3-containing paired-end reads was obtained for each sample. TCRdb processed the 5' RACE reads anew with MiXCR; each CDR3 protein has one entry. This sample has 650,000 to 1,000,000 distinct CDR3 sequences, with roughly 34% found just once. Details on this clonotype: What it recognizes is unknown.

What was sequenced was blood. The chain employs TRBV20-1 and TRBJ1-4, with D perhaps TRBD1 (6 bases). The clonotype originates from a man aged 18 to 35 in good health. The CDR3 loop is CSARVQGPPFDELFF. CDR3 nucleotide sequence: TGCAGTGCTAGAGTACAGGGACCCCCTTTCGATGAACTGTTTTTT.